The next 24 T cell receptor beta chains were all read from a single sample in a study of T cells after yellow fever vaccination. TCRdb reprocessed the 5' RACE reads via MiXCR and lists one record per CDR3 protein. There are 620,000 or so distinct CDR3 sequences in the sample; 9% to 15% occur only once, and approximately 15% lies in the top ten. The sequences come from PBMCs, collected on the day of the yellow fever booster vaccination. Receptors were obtained from a man aged 25 to 40 who received the YFV17D yellow fever vaccine.

This clonotype was counted between two and nine times. This sequence joins TRBV12-3 or TRBV12-4 and TRBJ1-3; D uncertain. The V gene lost 0 bases and the J gene lost 2 bases, with 2 bases spanning the gap. The CDR3 has 13 residues. The CDR3 DNA is TGTGCCAGCAGTTTAGCGACTGGAAACACCATATATTTT. Encoded protein: CASSLATGNTIYF.

This clonotype appeared a few times. This chain connects TRBV7-2 to TRBJ2-1; perhaps TRBD2 as D (6 bases). Trimming shortened V by 5 bases and J by 5 bases, and 10 bases separated the two germline ends. CDR1 is SGHTA, CDR2 FQGNSA, per germline. This CDR3 spans 13 amino acids. CDR3 in DNA: TGTGCCAGCAGCCTGGACTACAACAATGAGCAGTTCTTC. It is translated as CASSLDYNNEQFF.

This clonotype has more than one count but fewer than ten. This chain connects TRBV30 to TRBJ2-1; D is unresolved. This CDR3 is built from 15 residues. The V gene's germline CDR1 is GTSNPN and CDR2 SVGIG (reference sequence). Trimming left V 2 bases short and J 0 bases short, with 11 bases between. The CDR3 DNA is TGTGCCTGGAGTTCGGGTCCGGTCTCCTACAATGAGCAGTTCTTC. This sequence encodes CAWSSGPVSYNEQFF.

CDR3 amino acids: CASSHAAETAKNIQYF. CDR3 DNA: TGTGCCAGCAGCCATGCGGCCGAAACGGCCAAAAACATTCAGTACTTC. The chain carries TRBV7-2 and TRBJ2-4, with no clear D. The CDR3 is made up of 16 amino acids. Germline lookup yields CDR1 SGHTA and CDR2 FQGNSA. V was pared by 5 bases and J by 1 base, with 15 bases between.

Only a few counts were recorded for this clonotype. Written as DNA, the CDR3 is TGTGCCAGCAGCCCGGGGACTAGCGGGTTGGATGAGCAGTTCTTC. Protein product: CASSPGTSGLDEQFF. This chain links TRBV14 with TRBJ2-1; 12 nucleotides align to TRBD2. This CDR3 has 15 residues. Trimming removed 4 bases from V and 8 bases from J; junction bases left unmatched: 6. CDR1 and CDR2 (germline): SGHDN, FVKESK.

This clonotype appeared a few times. V usage is TRBV7-9 and J usage is TRBJ1-4; 9 nucleotides line up with TRBD1. This CDR3 comprises 14 residues. From germline, CDR1 is SEHNR and CDR2 FQNEAQ (reference sequence). The junction had 6 bases not matched to a gene; V was cut back by 8 bases and J by 5 bases. The CDR3 DNA is TGTGCCAGCCTGGGGACAGGGTGGAATGAAAAACTGTTTTTT. This sequence encodes CASLGTGWNEKLFF.

This clonotype was seen a few times. The genes are TRBV20-1 and TRBJ2-7, with D possibly being TRBD1 (6 bases). The CDR3 has 12 residues. Germline CDR1 and CDR2: DFQATT and SNEGSKA (reference sequence). Deletions cut 3 bases from V and 6 bases from J, with 12 bases between. For the CDR3, the DNA is TGCAGTGCTAGCCGTCAGGGGCCCGAGCAGTACTTC. Translating gives CSASRQGPEQYF.

The rearrangement links TRBV15 to TRBJ2-7, with 8 bases that match TRBD1. This CDR3 region has 13 residues. J lost 4 bases, V lost 4 bases, and 3 bases had no gene match. Germline V gene data show CDR1 as LNHNV and CDR2 as YYDKDF (reference sequence). Here the CDR3 DNA reads TGTGCCACCAGCATCCGACAGGGGTACGAGCAGTACTTC. Encoded protein: CATSIRQGYEQYF.

This clonotype was detected a few times. The chain carries TRBV5-1 and TRBJ1-5; D remains unclear. The CDR3 is made up of 15 amino acids. Trimming stripped 0 bases from V and 4 bases from J, with 11 bases between. The germline CDR1 and CDR2 sequences are SGHRS and YFSETQ. The CDR3 DNA sequence: TGCGCCAGCAGCTTGGAAGGGCTGGAGAATCAGCCCCAGCATTTT. Translating gives CASSLEGLENQPQHF. The full variable domain, completed using reference TRBV5-1 and TRBJ1-5, is KAGVTQTPRYLIKTRGQQVTLSCSPISGHRSVSWYQQTPGQGLQFLFEYFSETQRNKGNFPGRFSGRQFSNSRSEMNVSTLELGDSALYLCASSLEGLENQPQHFGDGTRLSIL.

The chain employs TRBV7-2 and TRBJ1-6; D remains ambiguous. The CDR3 contains 15 residues. CDR1 is SGHTA and CDR2 is FQGNSA in the germline V gene. Trimming left V 1 base short and J 8 bases short, with 12 bases between. CDR3 sequence: CASSLVAVVDSPLHF. CDR3 DNA: TGTGCCAGCAGCTTAGTTGCGGTGGTGGATTCACCCCTCCACTTT.

The chain couples TRBV30 to TRBJ2-1; TRBD1 might be the D (5 bases). V was cut by 3 bases and J by 7 bases, with 16 bases left in between. Looked up from germline, CDR1 is GTSNPN and CDR2 is SVGIG (reference sequence). The CDR3 totals 14 residues. For the CDR3, the DNA is TGTGCCTGGAGAGGTGCTTATAGGGGTAATGAGCAGTTCTTC. Its translation is CAWRGAYRGNEQFF.

The rearrangement links TRBV15 to TRBJ2-5, with D perhaps assigned TRBD1 or TRBD2 (5 bases each). Per the germline V gene, CDR1 is LNHNV and CDR2 is YYDKDF (reference sequence). V was trimmed by 8 bases and J by 3 bases, leaving 16 bases between them. The CDR3 totals 14 residues. CDR3 region: CATGQKLGEETQYF. CDR3 nucleotides: TGTGCCACCGGCCAAAAGTTGGGGGAAGAGACCCAGTACTTC.

J is TRBJ2-1 and V is TRBV10-3; 8 positions agree with TRBD1. The CDR3 is made up of 15 amino acids. The V segment lost 2 bases and the J segment 4 bases; nucleotides outside the gene matches: 4. Germline V lookup: CDR1 ENHRY, CDR2 SYGVKD. As DNA, the CDR3 is TGTGCCATCAGTGAGGGGGGGACAGGTTACAATGAGCAGTTCTTC. It specifies CAISEGGTGYNEQFF.

The rearrangement joins TRBV2 to TRBJ2-4; D may be TRBD2 (5 bases). In germline, CDR1 is SNHLY, CDR2 FYNNEI. V was cut by 7 bases and J by 0 bases, with 7 bases left in between. The CDR3 loop spans 13 amino acids. CDR3 nucleotide sequence: TGTGCCAGCATGGGAGAAGCCAAAAACATTCAGTACTTC. Translating it yields CASMGEAKNIQYF.

There are a few counts of this clonotype. The CDR3 loop is CSASRTANEKLFF. CDR3 coding DNA: TGCAGTGCTAGTCGGACAGCTAATGAAAAACTGTTTTTT. The chain is built from TRBV20-1 and TRBJ1-4; D might be TRBD1 (6 bases). This CDR3 has 13 residues. Germline V gene sequence: CDR1 DFQATT, CDR2 SNEGSKA (reference sequence). V lost 3 bases and J 3 bases, leaving 8 bases between the germline ends.

The V and J genes are TRBV7-8 and TRBJ2-1, with 12 bases lining up with TRBD2. The junction had 7 bases not matched to a gene; V was cut back by 1 base and J by 0 bases. The CDR3 runs 19 residues. Germline assignment: CDR1 SGHVS and CDR2 FQNEAQ. The CDR3 sequence: CASSLVLAGGSHSYNEQFF. The CDR3 DNA sequence: TGTGCCAGCAGCTTAGTCCTAGCGGGAGGGTCCCACTCCTACAATGAGCAGTTCTTC.

This clonotype was observed at least ten times. V is TRBV12-3 or TRBV12-4 and J is TRBJ2-1; 11 nucleotides line up with TRBD2. The CDR3 loop spans 11 amino acids. Losses at the gene ends were 8 bases for V and 15 bases for J; bases not matched to a gene: 6. The CDR3 region is CASAGGTSGFF. The CDR3 region has the DNA TGTGCCAGCGCAGGGGGGACTAGCGGGTTCTTC.

V usage is TRBV3-1 and J usage is TRBJ2-5; D is undetermined. CDR1 is LGHDT, CDR2 YNNKEL, per germline (reference sequence). Trimming removed 2 bases from V and 1 base from J, with 11 bases in between. CDR3 length equals 15 residues. CDR3 coding DNA: TGTGCCAGCAGCCAACCCGGACGCGGCCAAGAGACCCAGTACTTC. It yields the protein CASSQPGRGQETQYF.

This clonotype turned up a few times. The chain couples TRBV11-2 to TRBJ2-1; 7 bases agree with TRBD2. In germline, CDR1 is SGHAT, CDR2 FQNNGV. The length of the CDR3 is 15 residues. The V segment lost 6 bases and the J segment 1 base; nucleotides outside the gene matches: 6. The chain's CDR3 is CASRGGIGSYNEQFF. The CDR3 nucleotides read TGTGCCAGCAGGGGGGGGATCGGTTCCTACAATGAGCAGTTCTTC. Full variable domain (rest looked up from reference TRBV11-2 and TRBJ2-1): EAGVAQSPRYKIIEKRQSVAFWCNPISGHATLYWYQQILGQGPKLLIQFQNNGVVDDSQLPKDRFSAERLKGVDSTLKIQPAKLEDSAVYLCASRGGIGSYNEQFFGPGTRLTVL.

The sample holds many counts of this clonotype. CDR3 loop: CASSSRWIGDTQYF. CDR3 nucleotides: TGTGCCAGCAGCTCCAGATGGATCGGAGATACGCAGTATTTT. The rearrangement uses TRBV5-4 and TRBJ2-3; no reliable D call. There are 14 residues in the CDR3. Trimming took off 3 bases at V and 5 bases at J, with 13 bases between the two ends. Germline assignment: CDR1 SGHNT and CDR2 YYREEE (reference sequence).

The chain is built from TRBV3-1 and TRBJ1-5; TRBD1 aligns across 12 bases. V gave up 4 bases and J gave up 0 bases; unmatched junction bases: 7. Germline CDR1 is LGHDT and CDR2 is YNNKEL (reference sequence). The CDR3 runs 18 residues. The CDR3 bases are TGTGCCAGCAGCCCGAGGGACAGGGGGCTCGGTAGCAATCAGCCCCAGCATTTT. It encodes CASSPRDRGLGSNQPQHF.

The V call is TRBV7-2, the J call TRBJ2-5; 7 bases are a match to TRBD1. This CDR3 spans 13 amino acids. Germline values: CDR1 SGHTA, CDR2 FQGNSA. Germline trimming cut 5 bases from V and 6 bases from J; bases unmatched to any gene: 6. Here the CDR3 reads CASSVDREQTQYF. DNA of the CDR3: TGTGCCAGCAGCGTCGACAGGGAACAGACCCAGTACTTC.

This clonotype was detected many times. The chain recombines TRBV12-3 or TRBV12-4 with TRBJ2-1, with 14 nucleotides matching TRBD2. This CDR3 has 14 amino acids. With 6 bases clipped from V and 6 bases from J, the junction kept 1 base outside the gene matches. The CDR3 region has the DNA TGTGCCAGCAGGACTAGCGGGAGGGGCAATGAGCAGTTCTTC. It codes for CASRTSGRGNEQFF.

Many counts were recorded for this clonotype. In DNA, the CDR3 is TGTGCCAGCAGTTTTTGGGGTCTCCTAAGGACAGGGGGTCCCCACGAGCAGTACTTC. As protein: CASSFWGLLRTGGPHEQYF. The chain uses TRBV12-3 or TRBV12-4 and TRBJ2-7; 10 positions match TRBD1. This CDR3 spans 19 amino acids. Trimming at V came to 3 bases and at J to 5 bases, leaving 19 bases not matched to a gene.